What follows are 15 T cell receptor beta chains derived from one specimen sequenced in a study of T cells in Graves' hyperthyroidism and ophthalmopathy. RNA transcripts yielded amplified TCR beta CDR3 regions. Carried out on the TCR CDR3, a first-round RT-PCR used the HTBI primer set. TCRdb itself ran the multiplex PCR reads through MiXCR, one entry per CDR3 protein. The table records 550,000 to 700,000 distinct CDR3 sequences, 46% of them present only once. Sequencing was carried out using peripheral blood or thyroid tissue (not recorded which). These receptors originate from an adult woman with Graves' disease, either hyperthyroidism or ophthalmopathy (not recorded which).

Notes on this clonotype: One end of the junction does not line up with germline, which may come from a read error. The chain links TRBV10-3 to TRBJ2-7, with TRBD1 matching 7 bases. The CDR3 is 13 amino acids. Looked up from germline, CDR1 is ENHRY and CDR2 is SYGVKD. The CDR3 sequence: CAISPGQFYEQYF. DNA for the CDR3: TGTGCCATCAGCCCGGGACAGTTCTACGAGCAGTATTTC.

At least ten counts were recorded for this clonotype. The genes are TRBV7-9 and TRBJ2-2, with 7 bases that match TRBD1. The CDR3 contains 14 residues. After removal of 5 bases from V and 4 bases from J, the junction contained 4 bases not matched to a gene. Germline V gene lookup returns CDR1 SEHNR and CDR2 FQNEAQ (reference sequence). The DNA of the CDR3 is TGTGCCAGCAGCAGGGGACAGAGCACCGGGGAGCTGTTTTTT. Translated, it gives CASSRGQSTGELFF.

The rearrangement links TRBV28 to TRBJ2-5; D call uncertain. This CDR3 is built from 14 residues. CDR1 is MDHEN and CDR2 is SYDVKM in the germline V gene. Trimming left V 3 bases short and J 5 bases short, with 13 bases between. The CDR3 sequence: CASSFVASFETQYF. For the CDR3, the DNA is TGTGCCAGCAGTTTCGTGGCTAGTTTTGAGACCCAGTACTTC.

This chain joins TRBV11-1 and TRBJ1-5, with 8 positions matching TRBD1. The CDR3 runs 18 residues. V shed 5 bases, J shed 5 bases, and the junction held 17 bases outside the gene matches. Germline V gene lookup returns CDR1 SGHAT and CDR2 FQDESV (reference sequence). CDR3 nucleotide sequence: TGTGCCAGCAGCGATACCGGGACAGCTCAGGGGGCATATCAGCCCCAGCATTTT. Protein product: CASSDTGTAQGAYQPQHF.

This clonotype was observed a handful of times. This chain uses TRBV29-1 with TRBJ1-1; 8 bases are shared with TRBD1. V trimming: 6 bases; J trimming: 4 bases; junction bases outside the gene matches: 10. CDR1 and CDR2 (germline): SQVTM, ANQGSEA. The CDR3 has 14 amino acids. The CDR3 loop reads CSVNPGDRPTEAFF. CDR3 nucleotide sequence: TGCAGCGTGAATCCGGGGGACAGGCCCACTGAAGCTTTCTTT.

This clonotype showed up many times. The chain has TRBV4-1 and TRBJ1-6; D perhaps matches TRBD1 (6 bases). Trimming took 0 bases from V and 7 from J, leaving 10 bases between them. Germline loops: CDR1 MGHRA, CDR2 YSYEKL. The CDR3 spans 15 residues. In nucleotides, the CDR3 is TGCGCCAGCAGCCAAGAAGACAGGCTAAATTCACCCCTCCACTTT. Its protein product is CASSQEDRLNSPLHF.

The chain links TRBV7-2 to TRBJ1-5; perhaps TRBD1 as D (5 bases). The CDR3 extends over 14 amino acids. The V gene's germline CDR1 is SGHTA and CDR2 FQGNSA. V lost 4 bases and J lost 7, with 14 bases in between. The CDR3 region is CASSWGFSGQPQHF. In nucleotides, the CDR3 is TGTGCCAGCAGCTGGGGGTTCTCGGGGCAGCCCCAGCATTTT.

This clonotype was observed many times. The chain recombines TRBV20-1 with TRBJ1-1; D unclear. Germline CDR1 is DFQATT and CDR2 is SNEGSKA (reference sequence). V was clipped by 4 bases and J by 5 bases, with 11 bases between them. The CDR3 loop spans 12 amino acids. CDR3 in amino acids: CSAIPLTTEAFF. The CDR3, as DNA: TGCAGTGCTATCCCCCTCACGACTGAAGCTTTCTTT.

The V call is TRBV7-2, the J call TRBJ2-2; TRBD1 matches at 7 bases. V gave up 5 bases and J gave up 6 bases; unmatched junction bases: 9. CDR1 SGHTA and CDR2 FQGNSA come from the germline V gene. This CDR3 contains 15 residues. The CDR3 coding sequence is TGTGCCAGCAGCCGGGGACAGTCGTGGTCCGGGGAGCTGTTTTTT. It codes for CASSRGQSWSGELFF.

The chain is built from TRBV20-1 and TRBJ1-2; D is possibly TRBD1 (5 bases). There are 12 residues in the CDR3. V lost 8 bases and J 7 bases, leaving 17 bases between the germline ends. CDR1 and CDR2 (germline): DFQATT, SNEGSKA (reference sequence). DNA of the CDR3: TGCAGTTTAGAACCCGGGACGTCTGGCTACACCTTC. Encoded protein: CSLEPGTSGYTF.

The CDR3 loop is CSALITGGRDYGYTF. CDR3 in DNA: TGCAGTGCTCTAATTACAGGGGGCAGGGACTATGGCTACACCTTC. The V call is TRBV20-1, the J call TRBJ1-2; 9 positions agree with TRBD1. Germline V CDR1 and CDR2: DFQATT, SNEGSKA (reference sequence). The V and J ends lost 5 bases and 3 bases, in that order; junction bases with no gene match: 10. The CDR3 totals 15 residues.

The gene calls are TRBV9 and TRBJ2-7, with unresolved D. This CDR3 has 15 amino acids. Germline values: CDR1 SGDLS, CDR2 YYNGEE. The V and J ends lost 0 bases and 3 bases respectively, with 13 bases between them. The CDR3 DNA reads as TGTGCCAGCAGCGTAGCTTCCTCCGGCATCTACGAGCAGTACTTC. Its translation is CASSVASSGIYEQYF.

The chain is built from TRBV20-1 and TRBJ1-5; D remains unclear. CDR1 is DFQATT, CDR2 SNEGSKA, per germline (reference sequence). This CDR3 has 15 amino acids. The V end was cut by 3 bases, the J end by 5 bases, with 17 bases between. Here the CDR3 reads CSARGPSGVDQPQHF. The CDR3 DNA reads TGCAGTGCTAGGGGCCCAAGCGGGGTGGATCAGCCCCAGCATTTT.

V and J are TRBV12-3 or TRBV12-4 and TRBJ1-5, with 9 nucleotides matching TRBD1. With V trimmed by 5 bases and J by 7 bases, 6 bases remained unmatched. The CDR3 sequence is 14 residues long. The CDR3 loop reads CASSEGQGRQPQHF. CDR3 coding DNA: TGTGCCAGCAGTGAAGGACAGGGGAGGCAGCCCCAGCATTTT.

This clonotype was seen a few times. Here the CDR3 DNA reads TGCAGTGCAAAGGGACTAGCGGATACCTACGAGCAGTACTTC. It specifies CSAKGLADTYEQYF. The V and J genes are TRBV20-1 and TRBJ2-7; 11 nucleotides agree with TRBD2. Germline CDR1 reads DFQATT; CDR2 reads SNEGSKA (reference sequence). V lost 6 bases and J lost 2; bases outside the gene matches: 6. The CDR3 consists of 14 residues.